Shown below are 4 T cell receptor beta chains from a single sample sequenced in a study of cytomegalovirus exposure and HLA in healthy donors. The repertoire was sequenced with immunoSEQ multiplex PCR; TCRdb's copy has only in-frame clones and lacks some. The table has about 250,000 clones, roughly nine tenths seen once. The sequenced sample was PBMCs. These receptors originate from a man between 18 and 29 years old in good health and CMV-seropositive.

This clone was observed a few times. The chain couples TRBV7-2 to TRBJ2-7; D is unclear. The CDR3 runs to 14 residues. Trimming removed 5 bases at V and 3 bases at J, with 14 bases between. The germline gives CDR1 SGHTA, CDR2 FQGNSA. The CDR3: CASSPHPQNYEQYF. The CDR3 bases are TGTGCCAGCAGCCCACACCCCCAGAACTACGAGCAGTACTTC.

The rearrangement uses TRBV4-3 and TRBJ2-7; 9 bases align to TRBD1. The CDR3 is 17 amino acids. V gave up 0 bases and J gave up 4 bases; unmatched junction bases: 10. Germline V gene data show CDR1 as LGHNA and CDR2 as YSLEER. This chain's CDR3 is CASSQEVNRDRVYEQYF. The CDR3 DNA follows: TGCGCCAGCAGCCAAGAGGTTAACCGGGACAGGGTTTACGAGCAGTACTTC.

This sequence joins TRBV28 and TRBJ1-3, with 7 bases identical to TRBD1. With V trimmed by 6 bases and J by 6 bases, 5 bases remained unmatched. CDR3 length: 13 residues. Per the germline V gene, CDR1 is MDHEN and CDR2 is SYDVKM. CDR3 nucleotides: TGTGCCAGCAGCTGGGGACAGCCAAACACCATATATTTT. Translation gives CASSWGQPNTIYF. Filled out from reference TRBV28 and TRBJ1-3, the complete variable domain reads DVKVTQSSRYLVKRTGEKVFLECVQDMDHENMFWYRQDPGLGLRLIYFSYDVKMKEKGDIPEGYSVSREKKERFSLILESASTNQTSMYLCASSWGQPNTIYFGEGSWLTVV.

The chain employs TRBV18 and TRBJ2-2, with D uncertain. Germline V gene data show CDR1 as KGHSH and CDR2 as LQKENI. The CDR3 covers 14 residues. V was cut by 0 bases and J by 4 bases, with 6 bases left in between. CDR3 sequence: CASSPPRLTGELFF. CDR3 sequence (DNA): TGTGCCAGCTCACCACCGAGGCTCACCGGGGAGCTGTTTTTT.